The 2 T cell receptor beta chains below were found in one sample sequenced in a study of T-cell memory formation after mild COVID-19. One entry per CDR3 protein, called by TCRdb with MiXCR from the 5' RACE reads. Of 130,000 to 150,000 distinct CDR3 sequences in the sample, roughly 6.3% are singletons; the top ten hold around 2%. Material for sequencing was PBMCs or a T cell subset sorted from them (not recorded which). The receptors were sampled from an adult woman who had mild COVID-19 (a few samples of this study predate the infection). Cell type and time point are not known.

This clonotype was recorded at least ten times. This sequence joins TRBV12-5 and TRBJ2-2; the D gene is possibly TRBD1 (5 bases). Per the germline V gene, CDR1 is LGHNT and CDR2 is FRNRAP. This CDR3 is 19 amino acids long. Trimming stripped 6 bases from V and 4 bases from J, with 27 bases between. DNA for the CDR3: TGTGCTAGTGGCTCCTCCCCCCCCAGGGCCAATTTTCGCACCGGGGAGCTGTTTTTT. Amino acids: CASGSSPPRANFRTGELFF.

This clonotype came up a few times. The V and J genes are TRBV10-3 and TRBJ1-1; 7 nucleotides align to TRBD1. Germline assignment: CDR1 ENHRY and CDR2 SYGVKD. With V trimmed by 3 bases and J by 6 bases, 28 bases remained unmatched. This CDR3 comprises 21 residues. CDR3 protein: CAISDRRGRQGGRGGVSEAFF. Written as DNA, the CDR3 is TGTGCCATCAGTGATAGAAGGGGTCGACAGGGAGGCCGTGGGGGTGTCTCTGAAGCTTTCTTT.